This T cell receptor beta chain derives from a study of shared clonotypes between healthy human individuals. The repertoire was sequenced with immunoSEQ multiplex PCR; TCRdb's copy has only in-frame clones and lacks some. The data contain some 740,000 clones, 80% to 95% of them singletons. Germline V gene lookup returns CDR1 SGHTA and CDR2 FQGNSA. V lost 5 bases, J lost 4 bases, and 7 bases lay in between. CDR3 length equals 12 residues. Selected positively for CCR7 and CD45RO-negative, naive CD8 cells excluded terminally differentiated effector memory CD45RA+ cells. A word on this clone: The same CDR3 arises from other DNA sequences in this sample as well.

The sequence was collected from a man aged 25-40 years in good health. Sequenced sample: naive CD8+ T cells sorted from blood. This rearrangement joins TRBV7-2 to TRBJ2-3; D uncertain. CDR3 DNA: TGTGCCAGCAGCCTAGACCCAGATACGCAGTATTTT. The encoded protein is CASSLDPDTQYF.